Listed here are 4 T cell receptor beta chains from one sample, sequenced in a study of post-analysis software for immune sequencing data. No cognate antigen is known for these TCRs. TCR beta libraries were prepared from cDNA with unique molecular identifiers. TCRdb reprocessed the PCR reads via MiXCR and lists one record per CDR3 protein. Of roughly 700,000 distinct CDR3 sequences detected, 25% to 30% appear once; the ten largest clones hold about 0.5%. Study conclusions and caveats: TRBV5-6, TRBV5-1 and TRBV20-1 were among roughly five TRBV segments more frequent in patients than controls.

Sequencing input: blood. These receptors all stem from a girl aged 10 to 17 with multiple sclerosis.

The chain couples TRBV24-1 to TRBJ2-1, with 8 bases matching TRBD1. The germline CDR1 and CDR2 sequences are KGHDR and SFDVKD. The CDR3 contains 17 residues. With V trimmed by 3 bases and J by 1 base, 7 bases remained unmatched. The CDR3 protein is CATSDDGQGFSYNEQFF. The CDR3 coding sequence is TGTGCCACCAGTGATGACGGACAGGGCTTTTCCTACAATGAGCAGTTCTTC.

This clonotype was observed many times. The chain couples TRBV10-3 to TRBJ2-7; TRBD2 matches at 8 bases. Germline CDR1 reads ENHRY; CDR2 reads SYGVKD. Trimming cost V 8 bases and J 4 bases; bases outside gene matches: 7. The CDR3 runs to 13 residues. The CDR3 here is CAIGATSGYEQYF. The CDR3, as DNA: TGTGCCATCGGGGCAACTAGCGGATACGAGCAGTACTTC.

V gene TRBV7-9 combines with J gene TRBJ1-1; no clear D. CDR1 and CDR2 (germline): SEHNR, FQNEAQ (reference sequence). The CDR3 totals 19 residues. V dropped 5 bases and J dropped 0 bases, with 25 bases sitting between them. CDR3 amino acids: CASSQVRIRPPGVNTEAFF. The CDR3 DNA is TGTGCCAGCAGCCAAGTACGTATTAGGCCCCCTGGCGTGAACACTGAAGCTTTCTTT.

The CDR3 sequence: CSAGTPGGHEQFF. CDR3 coding DNA: TGCAGTGCGGGGACTCCGGGGGGGCATGAGCAGTTCTTC. The rearrangement links TRBV20-1 to TRBJ2-1, with 8 bases lining up with TRBD2. The CDR3 has 13 residues. CDR1 DFQATT and CDR2 SNEGSKA come from the germline V gene (reference sequence). Trimming removed 6 bases from V and 8 bases from J; junction bases left unmatched: 9.